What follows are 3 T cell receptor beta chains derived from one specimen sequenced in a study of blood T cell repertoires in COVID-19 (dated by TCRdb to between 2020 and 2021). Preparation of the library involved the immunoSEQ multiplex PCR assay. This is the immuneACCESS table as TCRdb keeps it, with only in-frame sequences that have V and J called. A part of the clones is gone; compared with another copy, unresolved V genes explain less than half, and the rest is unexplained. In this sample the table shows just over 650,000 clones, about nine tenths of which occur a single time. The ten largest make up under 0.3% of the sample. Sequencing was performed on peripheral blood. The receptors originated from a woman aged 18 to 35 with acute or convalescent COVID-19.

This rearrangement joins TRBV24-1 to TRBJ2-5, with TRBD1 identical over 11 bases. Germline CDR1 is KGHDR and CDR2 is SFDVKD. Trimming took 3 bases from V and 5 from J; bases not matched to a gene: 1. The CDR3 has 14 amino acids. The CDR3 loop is CATSDRDRGETQYF. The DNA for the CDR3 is TGTGCCACCAGTGATCGGGACAGGGGGGAGACCCAGTACTTC.

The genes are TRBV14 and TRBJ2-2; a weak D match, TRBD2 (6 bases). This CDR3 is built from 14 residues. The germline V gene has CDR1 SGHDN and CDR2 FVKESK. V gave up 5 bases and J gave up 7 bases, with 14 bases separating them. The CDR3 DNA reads TGTGCCAGCAGCAAAAAGACCGGGGGCGGGGAGCTGTTTTTT. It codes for CASSKKTGGGELFF.

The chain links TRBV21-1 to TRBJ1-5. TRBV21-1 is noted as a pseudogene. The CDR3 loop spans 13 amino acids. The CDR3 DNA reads TGTGCCAGCAGCATTCTCTCTAATCAGCCCCAGCATTTT. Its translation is CASSILSNQPQHF.